One and the same sample provided the 8 T cell receptor beta chains below, sequenced in a study of vaccination and CD4 T cells after COVID-19. These TCRs are of unknown antigen specificity. The Oncomine TCR Beta short-read assay was what sequenced the DNA obtained from cultured CD4+ T cells. TCRdb independently ran MiXCR on the PCR reads; one entry per CDR3 protein. Among about 15,000 distinct CDR3 sequences, around 55% were seen once, and the ten largest hold about 14%. Noted treatment: roughly nine-day PBMC culture with coronavirus spike peptide pools or control peptides (ViraFEST assay). The specimen was CD4+ T cells from blood, cultured in vitro. Receptor source: a human donor who had recovered from COVID-19.

The chain is built from TRBV27 and TRBJ1-6, with D uncertain. V was shortened by 6 bases and J by 6 bases, with 12 bases between the two germline ends. Germline V gives CDR1 MNHEY, CDR2 SMNVEV (reference sequence). The CDR3 has 14 residues. CDR3: CASSPTRINSPLHF. DNA of the CDR3: TGTGCCAGCAGCCCGACACGGATTAATTCACCCCTCCACTTT.

The rearrangement joins TRBV20-1 to TRBJ2-1; perhaps TRBD2 as D (6 bases). Per the germline V gene, CDR1 is DFQATT and CDR2 is SNEGSKA (reference sequence). The CDR3 is 16 residues long. Trimming left V 0 bases short and J 7 bases short, with 19 bases between. The CDR3 nucleotides read TGCAGTGCTAGAGATCCAGGACCTAGTGGGAGGAATGAGCAGTTCTTC. Amino acids: CSARDPGPSGRNEQFF.

The chain couples TRBV30 to TRBJ2-1; D possibly corresponds to TRBD1 (5 bases). CDR1 and CDR2 from the germline V gene are GTSNPN and SVGIG (reference sequence). Trimming removed 5 bases from V and 0 bases from J, with 11 bases in between. This CDR3 has 14 residues. CDR3 nucleotides: TGTGCCTGGCGCGACAGAAGCTCCTACAATGAGCAGTTCTTC. As protein: CAWRDRSSYNEQFF. Using reference TRBV30 and TRBJ2-1 for the parts outside the CDR3, the full variable domain is SQTIHQWPATLVQPVGSPLSLECTVEGTSNPNLYWYRQAAGRGLQLLFYSVGIGQISSEVPQNLSASRPQDRQFILSSKKLLLSDSGFYLCAWRDRSSYNEQFFGPGTRLTVL.

This clonotype has just a few counts. V gene TRBV19 combines with J gene TRBJ1-2, with 7 nucleotides matching TRBD1. The CDR3 has 14 residues. Germline V gene data show CDR1 as LNHDA and CDR2 as SQIVND (reference sequence). The ends lost 5 bases at V and 3 bases at J; junction bases unmatched: 6. The CDR3 DNA reads TGTGCCAGTAGTGCCCGGGACAGATACTATGGCTACACCTTC. Translating gives CASSARDRYYGYTF.

This sequence joins TRBV19 and TRBJ2-3; 14 nucleotides align to TRBD2. The CDR3 length is 14 residues. Germline V gene lookup returns CDR1 LNHDA and CDR2 SQIVND (reference sequence). Trimming took 9 bases from V and 3 from J; bases not matched to a gene: 2. The chain's CDR3 is CASRLAGGTDTQYF. The CDR3 nucleotides read TGTGCCAGCCGACTAGCGGGGGGGACAGATACGCAGTATTTT.

In its sample, this clonotype was seen a few times. This chain connects TRBV20-1 to TRBJ2-2, with TRBD2 identical over 10 bases. Trimming removed 5 bases from V and 6 bases from J; junction bases left unmatched: 6. CDR3 length: 14 amino acids. The germline V gene has CDR1 DFQATT and CDR2 SNEGSKA (reference sequence). In nucleotides, the CDR3 is TGCAGTGCTCCCGGGACTAGCGCGGCCGGGGAGCTGTTTTTT. Residues: CSAPGTSAAGELFF.

The chain combines TRBV7-2 with TRBJ2-7; D remains ambiguous. The CDR3 runs to 14 residues. CDR1 SGHTA and CDR2 FQGNSA come from the germline V gene. V lost 5 bases to trimming and J lost 3 bases, with 14 bases between them. CDR3 amino acids: CASSVMIGGYEQYF. CDR3 coding DNA: TGTGCCAGCAGCGTTATGATCGGCGGCTACGAGCAGTACTTC.

This chain links TRBV4-1 with TRBJ1-5; D is unclear. Per germline, CDR1 MGHRA and CDR2 YSYEKL. V lost 0 bases, J lost 3 bases, and 9 bases lay in between. The CDR3 totals 15 residues. CDR3 sequence: CASSQERTVNQPQHF. The CDR3 DNA reads TGCGCCAGCAGCCAAGAACGTACAGTCAATCAGCCCCAGCATTTT.